This T cell receptor (beta chain) was captured by sequencing in a study of T cells expressing NK-cell markers (dated by TCRdb to the early 2020s). With respect to the entire study: Three sorted T-cell subsets (CD3+CD56+NKG2C+, CD3+CD56+NKG2C- and CD3+CD56-NKG2C+) from fewer than 10 donors had their TCR beta-chain repertoires profiled. Seven of the eight sequenced donors were HCMV-seropositive and one was HCMV-seronegative. Sequencing of the libraries produced 2 x 150 bp reads on Illumina HiSeq 2000/2500, MiSeq or NextSeq. The eight sequenced donors were randomly selected healthy volunteers, three men and five women.

Reads for this sample came from an Illumina HiSeq 2000. TCR beta cDNA libraries were made by 5'RACE template switching that added a universal primer site and unique molecular identifiers. Synthesis of cDNA was primed from the TCR beta constant segment and was followed by two consecutive PCR amplification steps. The source study handled its data this way. MIGEC handled demultiplexing of the reads and grouping by UMI, while MiTCR was used to assemble and quantify clonotypes. To exclude erroneous sequences, any TCR cDNA sequence not supported by at least two reads was discarded. Downstream repertoire analysis used the tcR package, and clonotypes were matched across fractions by CDR3 nucleotide sequence plus V segment. VDJmatch was used to annotate antigen specificity against VDJdb, with one amino acid substitution in CDR3 permitted. The reads underwent TCRdb reprocessing, giving one record for each CDR3 protein sequence and no DNA. The V and J calls were determined by TCRdb, not by the authors. This sample's records show approximately 170,000 distinct CDR3 sequences. The ten largest make up 20% of the sample.

A commercial ELISA kit detecting HCMV-specific IgG in serum was used to determine HCMV serostatus. Peripheral blood mononuclear cells were isolated from blood by Ficoll density gradient centrifugation. What the work shows at the level of the full study, not this receptor alone: It remained unclear whether the expanded NKG2C-expressing T cell clones were specific for HCMV antigens. In six donors, the dominant CD3+CD56+NKG2C+ clonotypes were found to rank among the top 10 CD8+ clonotypes and to make up 1.0-7.0% of CD8+ T cells. Those dominant clonotypes were again the most abundant among CD3+CD56-NKG2C+ cells in a handful of donors, at roughly 28.3-60.1%.

According to the germline V gene, CDR1 reads SNHLY and CDR2 reads FYNNEI. The CDR3 runs 14 residues from the cysteine to the phenylalanine. No DNA has been recorded. Regarding this clonotype: Its antigen target is currently unknown.

Sequencing was carried out using blood T cells: a sorted CD56 or NKG2C T cell subset, CD4+ or CD8+ T cells, or bulk PBMC T cells (not recorded which). The sequence came from a man between 18 and 69 years old in good health. The chain links TRBV2 with TRBJ2-7; the TCRdb D gene call, TRBD1, has no DNA to confirm it. The CDR3 region reads CASRAGTNAYEQYF.